One and the same sample provided the 17 T cell receptor beta chains below, sequenced in a study of beta chain features in type 1 diabetes. Expressed TCRB transcripts were sequenced because the entire RNA isolate underwent reverse transcription. The assay was immunoSEQ multiplex PCR, and TCRdb's table has in-frame clones only and misses some. The sample records about 150,000 clones, approximately 8.4% being singletons. Source material: central memory CD4+ T cells from blood. The receptors come from a woman under 30 in good health.

There are a few counts of this clone. V and J are TRBV4-2 and TRBJ2-3, with 10 positions matching TRBD2. The CDR3 runs 15 residues. CDR1 is LGHNA, CDR2 YNFKEQ, per germline. The trim removed 3 bases at V and 3 bases at J, leaving 3 bases unmatched. In DNA form, the CDR3 reads TGTGCCAGCAGCCAGTCTAGCGGGAGTACAGATACGCAGTATTTT. It encodes CASSQSSGSTDTQYF.

The rearrangement joins TRBV7-2 to TRBJ1-1; D is unclear. The CDR3 covers 13 residues. Between the trimmed V and J ends, which lost 1 base and 5 bases, there was a span of 8 bases. Germline V CDR1 and CDR2: SGHTA, FQGNSA. The DNA for the CDR3 is TGTGCCAGCAGCTTAGACCGGGAGACTGAAGCTTTCTTT. It specifies CASSLDRETEAFF. Full variable domain (outside the CDR3, taken from reference TRBV7-2 and TRBJ1-1): GAGVSQSPSNKVTEKGKDVELRCDPISGHTALYWYRQSLGQGLEFLIYFQGNSAPDKSGLPSDRFSAERTGGSVSTLTIQRTQQEDSAVYLCASSLDRETEAFFGQGTRLTVV.

The chain has TRBV5-1 and TRBJ2-3; no clear D. This CDR3 region has 14 residues. Germline loops: CDR1 SGHRS, CDR2 YFSETQ. The V end lost 0 bases, the J end lost 4 bases, and 9 bases lay between the germline ends. In nucleotides, the CDR3 is TGCGCCAGCAGCTTGGGAGATTCTGCAGATACGCAGTATTTT. Amino acid sequence: CASSLGDSADTQYF.

This clone came up a few times. The chain uses TRBV7-3 and TRBJ2-5, with D perhaps TRBD1 (6 bases). The CDR3 contains 12 residues. V lost 5 bases and J lost 4, with 8 bases in between. Germline V gene sequence: CDR1 SGHTA, CDR2 FQGTGA. CDR3: CASSLQGETQYF. The CDR3 region has the DNA TGTGCCAGCAGCCTACAGGGAGAGACCCAGTACTTC.

The chain links TRBV11-2 to TRBJ2-2, with 10 positions matching TRBD2. Germline loops: CDR1 SGHAT, CDR2 FQNNGV. This CDR3 spans 16 amino acids. The J segment lost 2 bases and the V segment lost 3 bases, leaving 3 bases of the junction unmatched. CDR3 bases: TGTGCCAGCAGCTTCGGACTAGCGGCTAACACCGGGGAGCTGTTTTTT. This codes for CASSFGLAANTGELFF. Looking up the rest from reference TRBV11-2 and TRBJ2-2 gives the full variable domain: EAGVAQSPRYKIIEKRQSVAFWCNPISGHATLYWYQQILGQGPKLLIQFQNNGVVDDSQLPKDRFSAERLKGVDSTLKIQPAKLEDSAVYLCASSFGLAANTGELFFGEGSRLTVL.

The chain recombines TRBV7-2 with TRBJ2-7; perhaps TRBD2 as D (6 bases). Trimming stripped 0 bases from V and 6 bases from J, with 9 bases between. Germline CDR1 and CDR2: SGHTA and FQGNSA. This CDR3 is built from 13 residues. CDR3 nucleotide sequence: TGTGCCAGCAGCTTAGCTGGAGGGGTCGAGCAGTACTTC. Protein sequence: CASSLAGGVEQYF.

In this sample, this clone turned up a few times. The V call is TRBV7-9, the J call TRBJ2-6, with D hard to call. V was trimmed by 5 bases and J by 0 bases, leaving 5 bases between them. The germline V gene has CDR1 SEHNR and CDR2 FQNEAQ (reference sequence). This CDR3 has 14 residues. The CDR3 DNA reads TGTGCCAGCAGCCCGGGCTCTGGGGCCAACGTCCTGACTTTC. The encoded protein is CASSPGSGANVLTF.

This clone came up a few times. In DNA, the CDR3 is TGTGCCAGCATTCAGGGATCCCGCGCTGAAGCTTTCTTT. Its protein product is CASIQGSRAEAFF. The genes are TRBV6-6 and TRBJ1-1, with D maybe TRBD1 (5 bases). This CDR3 is built from 13 residues. V was shortened by 7 bases and J by 6 bases, with 15 bases between the two germline ends. Germline assignment: CDR1 MNHNY and CDR2 SVGAGI (reference sequence).

This clone was detected a few times. The chain combines TRBV7-8 with TRBJ2-5, with a weak D call TRBD2 (6 bases). This CDR3 is 13 amino acids long. Trimming stripped 5 bases from V and 2 bases from J, with 9 bases between. Germline V lookup: CDR1 SGHVS, CDR2 FQNEAQ. The CDR3: CASSQTRQETQYF. CDR3 nucleotide sequence: TGTGCCAGCAGCCAGACTAGACAAGAGACCCAGTACTTC. The variable domain in full, with the rest retrieved from reference TRBV7-8 and TRBJ2-5, is GAGVSQSPRYKVAKRGQDVALRCDPISGHVSLFWYQQALGQGPEFLTYFQNEAQLDKSGLPSDRFFAERPEGSVSTLKIQRTQQEDSAVYLCASSQTRQETQYFGPGTRLLVL.

This clone was recorded a few times. One end of the junction fails to match germline, which may point to a read error. V usage is TRBV7-7 and J usage is TRBJ1-5; D is unclear. Germline V CDR1 and CDR2: SSHAT, FNYEAQ (reference sequence). CDR3 length: 14 amino acids. CDR3 amino acids: CASSLTVGNQPQHF. CDR3 nucleotide sequence: TGTGCTAGCAGCTTAACGGTGGGCAATCAGCCCCAGCATTTT.

The sample holds a few counts of this clone. This chain links TRBV5-4 with TRBJ2-6; 12 bases line up with TRBD1. Germline lookup yields CDR1 SGHNT and CDR2 YYREEE (reference sequence). Trimming removed 3 bases from V and 3 bases from J; junction bases left unmatched: 7. The CDR3 loop spans 18 amino acids. Written as DNA, the CDR3 is TGTGCCAGCAGCTCCGCCGGGACAGGGGGCAGTGGGGCCAACGTCCTGACTTTC. It specifies CASSSAGTGGSGANVLTF.

The gene calls are TRBV30 and TRBJ1-4; 9 bases are shared with TRBD1. CDR3 length: 17 residues. CDR1 GTSNPN and CDR2 SVGIG come from the germline V gene (reference sequence). The ends lost 1 base at V and 0 bases at J; junction bases unmatched: 6. The CDR3 nucleotides read TGTGCCTGGAGTGGATTACAGGGGGCAGCAACTAATGAAAAACTGTTTTTT. Its protein product is CAWSGLQGAATNEKLFF.

The V gene is TRBV5-1, the J gene TRBJ1-2, with 12 bases aligning to TRBD1. V lost 4 bases to trimming and J lost 3 bases; unmatched junction nucleotides: 7. Germline V gives CDR1 SGHRS, CDR2 YFSETQ. CDR3 length: 16 amino acids. The CDR3 loop is CASSRTGTGGYYGYTF. The CDR3 region has the DNA TGCGCCAGCAGCCGTACCGGGACAGGGGGCTACTATGGCTACACCTTC.

There are many counts of this clone. Other DNA sequences of this sample code for an identical CDR3. The CDR3 sequence: CASSISEETQYF. The CDR3 coding sequence is TGTGCCAGCAGCATCAGCGAAGAGACCCAGTACTTC. V gene TRBV9 combines with J gene TRBJ2-5; D not certain. V lost 4 bases, J lost 3 bases, and 7 bases lay in between. The germline V gene encodes CDR1 SGDLS and CDR2 YYNGEE. The length of the CDR3 is 12 residues.

This clone was observed a few times. V is TRBV5-6 and J is TRBJ1-2, with D possibly TRBD1 on 5 matching bases. This CDR3 is built from 11 residues. The germline V gene has CDR1 SGHDT and CDR2 YYEEEE. The V and J ends lost 2 bases and 9 bases respectively, with 8 bases between them. CDR3 nucleotides: TGTGCCAGCAGCTTCCAGGGAAGCTACACCTTC. It codes for CASSFQGSYTF.

This sequence joins TRBV18 and TRBJ2-7, with TRBD1 matching 10 bases. The V segment lost 6 bases and the J segment 5 bases; nucleotides outside the gene matches: 7. The CDR3 is made up of 14 amino acids. The germline gives CDR1 KGHSH, CDR2 LQKENI. The CDR3, as DNA: TGTGCCAGCTCTCGGGGACAGGGGCCCAACGAGCAGTACTTC. This sequence encodes CASSRGQGPNEQYF.

This clone was seen only a few times. This chain uses TRBV25-1 with TRBJ2-5, with 12 bases aligning to TRBD2. Germline loops: CDR1 MGHDK, CDR2 SYGVNS. The V and J ends lost 3 bases and 4 bases, in that order; junction bases with no gene match: 3. CDR3 length equals 15 residues. The CDR3 region has the DNA TGTGCCAGCAGTGAGAGACTAGCGGGGGCAGAGACCCAGTACTTC. This sequence encodes CASSERLAGAETQYF.